Listed below are T cell receptor beta chains from one sample, sequenced in a study of blood T cells in healthy people across ages. One entry per CDR3 protein, called by TCRdb with MiXCR from the 5' RACE reads. The sample carries about 900,000 distinct CDR3 sequences, approximately 49% recorded once. Sequenced material: blood. The receptors here all came from a young man in good health. Both conserved end residues are part of each CDR3. The D gene is left open where the match is weak. Size tells how often a clone was seen (once, few, many) or the class of an expanded clone, and some rows leave it out.

few,TRBJ2-7,TRBD2,TRBV4-1,16,CASSQERKRGDYEQYF,TGCGCCAGCAGCCAAGAACGGAAGCGGGGGGACTACGAGCAGTACTTC
few,TRBJ2-7,TRBD1,TRBV27,13,CASSLFAGGEQYF,TGTGCCAGCAGTTTATTTGCAGGGGGCGAGCAGTACTTC
-,TRBJ2-3,TRBD2,TRBV12-3/TRBV12-4,15,CASSLGGGIADTQYF,TGTGCCAGCAGTTTGGGCGGGGGGATTGCAGATACGCAGTATTTT
few,TRBJ2-4,-,TRBV28,14,CASGRKIAKNIQYF,TGTGCCAGCGGTCGAAAAATAGCCAAAAACATTCAGTACTTC
-,TRBJ1-4,-,TRBV6-5,14,CASSYSGGHEKLFF,TGTGCCAGCAGTTACTCGGGTGGGCATGAAAAACTGTTTTTT
few,TRBJ2-1,TRBD2,TRBV12-3/TRBV12-4,15,CASIYSGGSYNEQFF,TGTGCCAGCATCTATAGCGGGGGTTCCTACAATGAGCAGTTCTTC
-,TRBJ1-1,-,TRBV7-2,12,CASSERWSEAFF,TGTGCCAGCAGCGAGAGGTGGTCTGAAGCTTTCTTT
few,TRBJ2-5,-,TRBV29-1,11,CSVEPGETQYF,TGCAGCGTTGAACCGGGAGAGACCCAGTACTTC
-,TRBJ1-4,TRBD1,TRBV5-1,17,CASSLDGRGLKNEKLFF,TGCGCCAGCAGCTTGGACGGCAGGGGGCTCAAGAATGAAAAACTGTTTTTT
-,TRBJ1-1,-,TRBV20-1,11,CSASPTAEAFF,TGCAGTGCTAGTCCTACAGCTGAAGCTTTCTTT
-,TRBJ1-2,-,TRBV11-3,14,CASSPHGGRSGYTF,TGTGCCAGCAGCCCCCATGGGGGCCGATCCGGCTACACCTTC
few,TRBJ2-7,TRBD1,TRBV27,15,CASCLRAGGVYEQYF,TGTGCCAGCTGCCTTCGAGCAGGGGGCGTCTACGAGCAGTACTTC
once,TRBJ1-2,TRBD1,TRBV20-1,12,CSAPTGAAGYTF,TGCAGTGCGCCAACAGGGGCGGCTGGCTACACCTTC
-,TRBJ2-7,TRBD2,TRBV3-1,16,CASSQDRGGNYNEQYF,TGTGCCAGCAGCCAAGACCGGGGGGGCAACTACAATGAGCAGTACTTC
few,TRBJ2-4,-,TRBV29-1,13,CSVYEGSKNIQYF,TGCAGCGTTTATGAGGGATCCAAAAACATTCAGTACTTC
-,TRBJ1-5,-,TRBV6-5,15,CASSYTQHSNQPQHF,TGTGCCAGCAGTTACACGCAGCATAGCAATCAGCCCCAGCATTTT
-,TRBJ2-7,-,TRBV7-8,15,CASSLVQGGVHEQYF,TGTGCCAGCAGCTTAGTCCAGGGGGGGGTCCACGAGCAGTACTTC
-,TRBJ2-3,TRBD2,TRBV9,19,CASSVASRVAGGITDTQYF,TGTGCCAGCAGCGTAGCGTCTCGAGTAGCGGGGGGGATCACAGATACGCAGTATTTT
-,TRBJ2-7,-,TRBV25-1,15,CASSAGGANYNEQYF,TGTGCCAGCAGTGCTGGGGGGGCTAATTACAATGAGCAGTACTTC
-,TRBJ1-1,TRBD1,TRBV5-1,15,CASSLTGGKNTEAFF,TGCGCCAGCAGCTTGACAGGGGGTAAGAACACTGAAGCTTTCTTT
-,TRBJ2-7,TRBD1,TRBV20-1,12,CNTPAGGYEQYF,TGCAATACCCCGGCAGGGGGCTACGAGCAGTACTTC
-,TRBJ1-2,-,TRBV20-1,17,CSARDITKTASNYGYTF,TGCAGTGCTAGAGATATAACAAAGACGGCAAGCAACTATGGCTATACCTTC
-,TRBJ2-1,-,TRBV6-5,14,CASSFAERINEQFF,TGTGCCAGCAGTTTTGCCGAGAGAATCAATGAGCAGTTCTTC
-,TRBJ2-3,-,TRBV9,13,CASSKDGYDTQYF,TGTGCCAGCAGCAAGGACGGATATGATACGCAGTATTTT
-,TRBJ1-1,TRBD1,TRBV29-1,12,CSGGTANTEAFF,TGCAGCGGGGGGACAGCAAACACTGAAGCTTTCTTT
once,TRBJ2-3,TRBD2,TRBV29-1,15,CSVEYGGAGTDTQYF,TGCAGCGTTGAATACGGGGGGGCCGGCACAGATACGCAGTATTTT
-,TRBJ1-6,-,TRBV4-2,16,CASSQEKSDSRSPLHF,TGTGCCAGCAGTCAAGAAAAATCGGACAGCCGGTCACCCCTCCACTTT
-,TRBJ1-5,TRBD1,TRBV10-3,15,CAIALGTGGNQPQHF,TGTGCCATTGCGCTCGGGACAGGGGGTAATCAGCCCCAGCATTTT
few,TRBJ1-6,-,TRBV20-1,13,CSVGAGYNSPLHF,TGCAGTGTCGGGGCCGGCTATAATTCACCCCTCCACTTT
-,TRBJ2-7,-,TRBV5-1,16,CASSGTIDSSPYEQYF,TGCGCCAGCAGCGGAACTATCGACAGTTCCCCCTACGAGCAGTACTTC
-,TRBJ1-2,-,TRBV20-1,13,CSAKTGQAYGYTF,TGCAGTGCTAAAACCGGACAAGCTTATGGCTACACCTTC
few,TRBJ2-7,-,TRBV15,12,CATSTGSYEQYF,TGTGCCACCAGCACCGGTTCCTACGAGCAGTACTTC
-,TRBJ2-3,TRBD2,TRBV4-1,18,CASSQGGLAGGGTDTQYF,TGCGCCAGCAGCCAAGGGGGACTAGCGGGGGGGGGCACAGATACGCAGTATTTT
few,TRBJ2-7,TRBD1,TRBV2,12,CASSVQGREQYF,TGTGCCAGCAGTGTACAGGGGCGCGAGCAGTACTTC
once,TRBJ1-6,-,TRBV20-1,15,CSARDGGTYNSPLHF,TGCAGTGCTAGAGATGGGGGCACCTATAATTCACCCCTCCACTTT
-,TRBJ2-3,-,TRBV6-2/TRBV6-3,15,CASSYVGGLVDTQYF,TGTGCCAGCAGTTACGTGGGGGGGCTGGTAGATACGCAGTATTTT
-,TRBJ2-1,-,TRBV11-1,16,CASSFAGGPPNNEQFF,TGTGCCAGCAGCTTTGCCGGGGGGCCTCCCAACAATGAGCAGTTCTTC
-,TRBJ2-7,-,TRBV27,17,CASSLRYPTVGSYEQYF,TGTGCCAGCAGTTTACGGTATCCGACCGTAGGCTCCTACGAGCAGTACTTC
few,TRBJ2-1,TRBD2,TRBV9,17,CASSVATSAGGIDEQFF,TGTGCCAGCAGCGTAGCTACGAGCGCGGGGGGGATCGATGAGCAGTTCTTC
once,TRBJ2-1,TRBD2,TRBV12-3/TRBV12-4,14,CASSLPGTSREQFF,TGTGCCAGCAGCCTACCAGGGACTAGCCGCGAGCAGTTCTTC
few,TRBJ1-2,-,TRBV20-1,17,CSAATGSGTLTNYGYTF,TGCAGTGCTGCCACGGGTAGTGGAACCTTAACTAACTATGGCTACACCTTC
-,TRBJ1-4,TRBD1,TRBV7-2,15,CASSLGDRNNEKLFF,TGTGCCAGCAGCTTAGGGGACAGAAATAATGAAAAACTGTTTTTT
-,TRBJ2-1,-,TRBV5-5,12,CASSPLVHEQFF,TGTGCCAGCAGCCCTCTAGTCCATGAGCAGTTCTTC
-,TRBJ1-2,-,TRBV6-2/TRBV6-3,14,CASSYGGYGYGYTF,TGTGCCAGCAGTTACGGGGGATATGGCTATGGCTACACCTTC
-,TRBJ2-5,TRBD2,TRBV20-1,13,CSARPSGRETQYF,TGCAGTGCCCGCCCTAGCGGTCGAGAGACCCAGTACTTC
few,TRBJ1-2,-,TRBV7-9,14,CASSLELGVYGYTF,TGTGCCAGCAGCTTAGAGCTGGGAGTATATGGCTACACCTTC
-,TRBJ2-1,-,TRBV6-5,15,CASSYSRQGDTEQFF,TGTGCCAGCAGTTACTCGAGGCAAGGGGACACTGAGCAGTTCTTC
-,TRBJ2-2,TRBD1,TRBV28,15,CASSLTGGKTGELFF,TGTGCCAGCAGTTTGACAGGGGGCAAGACCGGGGAGCTGTTTTTT
many,TRBJ2-1,-,TRBV7-2,13,CASSFNRDNEQFF,TGTGCCAGCAGCTTCAATCGGGACAATGAGCAGTTCTTC
few,TRBJ1-6,-,TRBV20-1,15,CSAITGSSYNSPLHF,TGCAGTGCTATCACAGGGAGCTCCTATAATTCACCCCTCCACTTT
few,TRBJ2-7,-,TRBV6-5,15,CASSPPRAASYEQYF,TGTGCCAGCAGTCCGCCGAGGGCAGCCTCCTACGAGCAGTACTTC
few,TRBJ2-7,-,TRBV6-2/TRBV6-3,14,CASSYQGTEYEQYF,TGTGCCAGCAGTTACCAAGGGACGGAATACGAGCAGTACTTC
-,TRBJ2-1,-,TRBV10-3,15,CAISVTGDSYNEQFF,TGTGCCATCAGTGTTACGGGGGACTCCTACAATGAGCAGTTCTTC
-,TRBJ2-4,-,TRBV6-2/TRBV6-3,17,CASSYVWQGLAKNIQYF,TGTGCCAGCAGTTACGTTTGGCAGGGCTTAGCCAAAAACATTCAGTACTTC
-,TRBJ2-3,-,TRBV27,14,CASRRPGEVATQYF,TGTGCCAGCAGACGTCCAGGGGAGGTGGCTACGCAGTATTTT